This TCR beta chain derives from a study of blood T cell repertoires in COVID-19 (dated by TCRdb to the early 2020s). Looking at the study overall: Samples from collaborators originated in the United States, Italy and Spain and spanned both the acute and convalescent phases of COVID-19. The material from the prospective study consisted of cDNA or gDNA derived from T cells, B-cell-depleted T cells, or PBMCs. Subjects who had been exposed to COVID-19, were actively infected with it, or had recovered from it provided the deeply sampled blood TCRbeta repertoires that made up the dataset. The repertoires were released in a freely available public database meant as a resource for research on the immune response to SARS-CoV-2. The samples were drawn from two sources: the first 160 participants of the ongoing ImmuneRACE study, and fewer than 1,500 subjects contributed by 6 global collaborators. Sample metadata almost always included a de-identified subject ID, COVID-19 status, age in years and sex. HLA class I and class II types, where available, came from metadata supplied by the sample provider rather than from assay-based typing. General study outcomes and caveats: The amount of clinical and demographic metadata varied by source and participant and was provided uncurated.

The immunoSEQ Assay, a bias-controlled multiplex PCR, was used to amplify TCRbeta CDR3 regions from genomic DNA. Turning to the authors' computational methods: Nucleated cell counts per sample were estimated from amplification of reference gene primers within the assay. Sequence reads were collapsed and filtered to measure the absolute abundance of every unique TCRbeta CDR3 rearrangement. For each sample, productive Simpson clonality was calculated by taking the square root of Simpson's diversity index across productive rearrangements. TCRdb mirrors the immuneACCESS table, restricted to in-frame sequences. Some clones are absent from its copies; in checked studies, under half trace to an unresolved V gene, and the reason for the others is unknown. The V and J calls and clone size are taken from that table; D and trimming were inferred from the DNA. In this sample the table shows about 180,000 clones, 70% to 85% of which occur a single time. The ten most abundant clones make up more than 8% of the sample.

CDR1 and CDR2, looked up from the germline V gene (reference sequence), are SEHNR and FQNEAQ. The CDR3 numbers 14 residues from cysteine through phenylalanine. CDR3 DNA is the only sequence kept; it has 42 bases, read in frame from the first base. V and J are truncated by 1 base and 0 bases respectively, leaving an intervening sequence of 6 bases. Points on this clone: Its antigen remains unidentified. Base qualities are not recorded, but no much larger clone differs from it by a single base. The sample contains more than one DNA sequence encoding this CDR3.

Collaborating institutions collected whole blood in K2EDTA tubes following their own protocols. For TCRbeta analysis, collaborator samples were shipped as frozen whole blood, as isolated PBMCs, or as DNA extracted from either sample type. The V and J segments used are TRBV7-9 and TRBJ1-1; the D gene cannot be named for sure. The receptor's source is a woman aged 80 or older with acute or convalescent COVID-19. The sequenced sample consisted of peripheral blood. The sequence in DNA is TGTGCCAGCAGCTTAGGCGCCATGAACACTGAAGCTTTCTTT. The resulting protein is CASSLGAMNTEAFF.